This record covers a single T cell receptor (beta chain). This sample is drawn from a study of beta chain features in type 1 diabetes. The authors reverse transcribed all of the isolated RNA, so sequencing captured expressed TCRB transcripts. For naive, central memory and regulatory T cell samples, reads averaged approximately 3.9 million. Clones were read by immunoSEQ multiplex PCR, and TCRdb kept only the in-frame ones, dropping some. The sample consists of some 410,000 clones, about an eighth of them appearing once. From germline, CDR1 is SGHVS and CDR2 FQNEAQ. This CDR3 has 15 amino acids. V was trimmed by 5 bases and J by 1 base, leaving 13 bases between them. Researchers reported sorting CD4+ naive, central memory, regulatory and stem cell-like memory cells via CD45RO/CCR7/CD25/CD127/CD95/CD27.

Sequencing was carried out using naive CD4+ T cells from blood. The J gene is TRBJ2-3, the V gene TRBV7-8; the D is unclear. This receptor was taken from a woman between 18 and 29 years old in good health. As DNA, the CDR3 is TGTGCCAGCAGCCCTGGACGTCTCGGCACAGATACGCAGTATTTT. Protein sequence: CASSPGRLGTDTQYF.